Shown below are 7 T cell receptor beta chains from a single sample sequenced in a study of post-analysis software for immune sequencing data. General study results and limits: In patients, about 5 TRBV segments were more frequent than in controls, with TRBV5-6, TRBV5-1 and TRBV20-1 among them.

Their specific antigens are unknown. cDNA libraries of TCR beta carried unique molecular identifiers. TCRdb reprocessed the PCR reads via MiXCR and lists one record per CDR3 protein. The sample has 500,000 to 600,000 distinct CDR3 sequences; roughly 47% are singletons. The sequenced material came from blood. The receptor set was obtained from a girl aged 10 to 17 with multiple sclerosis.

This chain joins TRBV12-3 or TRBV12-4 and TRBJ2-1; D remains unclear. The CDR3 has 12 residues. Trimming stripped 3 bases from V and 7 bases from J, with 7 bases between. CDR3 in amino acids: CASSFARNEQFF. The CDR3 nucleotides are TGTGCCAGCAGTTTTGCGAGGAATGAGCAGTTCTTC.

The V gene is TRBV20-1, the J gene TRBJ2-5; no definite D call. The CDR3 consists of 17 residues. Trimming took 0 bases from V and 2 from J, leaving 19 bases between them. Looked up from germline, CDR1 is DFQATT and CDR2 is SNEGSKA (reference sequence). Here the CDR3 reads CSARDFPRHYVQETQYF. CDR3 sequence (DNA): TGCAGTGCTAGAGATTTTCCGAGACATTATGTTCAAGAGACCCAGTACTTC.

This clonotype was seen a handful of times. The V call is TRBV7-9, the J call TRBJ2-7, with a weak D call TRBD2 (5 bases). Trimming took off 5 bases at V and 7 bases at J, with 21 bases between the two ends. The CDR3 is made up of 15 amino acids. Per the germline V gene, CDR1 is SEHNR and CDR2 is FQNEAQ (reference sequence). The CDR3: CASSQFMGLKREQYF. CDR3 nucleotides: TGTGCCAGCAGCCAATTTATGGGCTTGAAGCGGGAGCAGTACTTC.

This rearrangement joins TRBV14 to TRBJ2-3; TRBD2 aligns across 7 bases. Unmatched junction bases numbered 9, after V lost 3 bases and J lost 3 bases. The germline V gene encodes CDR1 SGHDN and CDR2 FVKESK. The CDR3 totals 16 residues. CDR3 nucleotides: TGTGCCAGCAGCCACAGCGGGGCCTCTGGGACAGATACGCAGTATTTT. Its protein product is CASSHSGASGTDTQYF.

The chain has TRBV12-3 or TRBV12-4 and TRBJ2-3; D could derive from TRBD1 or TRBD2 (5 bases each). V dropped 4 bases and J dropped 2 bases, with 13 bases sitting between them. This CDR3 is 15 amino acids long. In DNA, the CDR3 is TGTGCCAGCAGTTCAGTGGGGGTTCCCACAGATACGCAGTATTTT. Protein product: CASSSVGVPTDTQYF.

With regard to this clonotype: The germline gene is not matched at one end of the junction; a read error may be the cause. The J gene is TRBJ2-3, the V gene TRBV12-3 or TRBV12-4; 8 nucleotides match TRBD2. The CDR3 is made up of 15 amino acids. The CDR3 coding sequence is TGTGCCAGCAGTTTAGAGCTAGCGGGCGCAGATATGCAGTATTTT. Protein sequence: CASSLELAGADMQYF.

The chain is built from TRBV7-9 and TRBJ1-1; 7 bases line up with TRBD1. The CDR3 covers 14 residues. Germline CDR1 and CDR2: SEHNR and FQNEAQ (reference sequence). Unmatched junction bases numbered 8, after V lost 5 bases and J lost 5 bases. The CDR3 here is CASSTSGGGTEAFF. The CDR3 bases are TGTGCCAGCAGCACCTCAGGGGGAGGAACTGAAGCTTTCTTT.